This TCR beta chain was observed in a study of shared clonotypes between healthy human individuals. Study-wide points: Sequencing of the sorted subsets was shown by rarefaction to be incomplete despite large depth.

A word on this clone: The target antigen is unknown.

Clones were sequenced by immunoSEQ multiplex PCR, and TCRdb holds only the in-frame ones, with some missing. The sample holds around 1,000,000 clones, approximately 77% seen once. The germline V and J ends were trimmed by 1 base and 4 bases, with 6 bases remaining between them. This CDR3 region has 13 residues. Germline V gives CDR1 LNHDA, CDR2 SQIVND (reference sequence). The sample was memory CD4+ T cells from PBMCs. Indicated subset: CD45RA-negative fraction. This TCR was sampled from a man between 18 and 35 years old in good health. Some clones in this sample may be carry-over from other donors' samples. V and J are TRBV19 and TRBJ2-3; D not certain. DNA of the CDR3: TGTGCCAGTAGTATAGTCCCCCCAGATACGCAGTATTTT. It specifies CASSIVPPDTQYF. Full variable domain (remainder filled in from reference TRBV19 and TRBJ2-3): DGGITQSPKYLFRKEGQNVTLSCEQNLNHDAMYWYRQDPGQGLRLIYYSQIVNDFQKGDIAEGYSVSREKKESFPLTVTSAQKNPTAFYLCASSIVPPDTQYFGPGTRLTVL.